This T cell receptor (beta chain) stems from a study of shared clonotypes between healthy human individuals. Looking at the study overall: CD8 memory received one plate per donor, CD8 naive two, CD4 memory three and CD4 naive three.

Deep was the level used in running the assay. The table came from immunoSEQ multiplex PCR; TCRdb's copy has only in-frame clones and leaves some out. The table includes 1.5 million to 2.5 million clones, about 95% detected once. J gave up 0 bases and V 6 bases, and 10 bases lay outside the gene matches. The CDR3 totals 16 residues. The germline V gene encodes CDR1 LNHDA and CDR2 SQIVND (reference sequence). CD8 cells classed as naive were CD45RO-negative and positively selected for CCR7, excluding terminally differentiated effector memory CD45RA+ cells. Material for sequencing was naive CD8+ T cells sorted from blood. The rearrangement uses TRBV19 and TRBJ2-7, with 8 positions matching TRBD1. This receptor was obtained from a man between 18 and 35 years old in good health. This chain's CDR3 is CASSKDREGTSYEQYF. The CDR3 nucleotides read TGTGCCAGTAGCAAGGACAGGGAAGGAACCTCCTACGAGCAGTACTTC.